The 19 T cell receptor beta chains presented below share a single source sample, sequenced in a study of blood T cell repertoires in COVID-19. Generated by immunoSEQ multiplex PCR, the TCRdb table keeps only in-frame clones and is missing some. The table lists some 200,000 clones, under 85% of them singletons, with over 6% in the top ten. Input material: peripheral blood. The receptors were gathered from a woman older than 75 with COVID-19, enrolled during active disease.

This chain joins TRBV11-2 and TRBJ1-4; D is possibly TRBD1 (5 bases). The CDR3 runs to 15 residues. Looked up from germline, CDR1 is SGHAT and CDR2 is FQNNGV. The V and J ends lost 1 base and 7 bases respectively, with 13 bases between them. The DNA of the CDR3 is TGTGCCAGCAGCTTAGGTCGCCAGGGTGGTGAAAAACTGTTTTTT. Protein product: CASSLGRQGGEKLFF.

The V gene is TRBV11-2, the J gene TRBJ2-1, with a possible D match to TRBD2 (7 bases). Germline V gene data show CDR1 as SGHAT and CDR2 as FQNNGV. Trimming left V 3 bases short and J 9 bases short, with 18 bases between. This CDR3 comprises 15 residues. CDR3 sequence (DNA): TGTGCCAGCAGCTTGCTAGCGGTGTTAGGGGGTGAGCAGTTCTTC. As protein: CASSLLAVLGGEQFF.

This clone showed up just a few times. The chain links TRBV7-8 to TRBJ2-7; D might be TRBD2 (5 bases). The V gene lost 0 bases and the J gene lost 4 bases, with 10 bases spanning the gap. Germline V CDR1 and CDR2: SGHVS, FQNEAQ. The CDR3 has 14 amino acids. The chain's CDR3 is CASSLAGGGYEQYF. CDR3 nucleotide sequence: TGTGCCAGCAGCTTAGCAGGAGGTGGATACGAGCAGTACTTC.

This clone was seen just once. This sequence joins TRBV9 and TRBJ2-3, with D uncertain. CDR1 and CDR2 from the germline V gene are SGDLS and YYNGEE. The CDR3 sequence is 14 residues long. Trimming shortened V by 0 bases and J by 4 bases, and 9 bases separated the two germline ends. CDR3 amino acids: CASSVASGSDTQYF. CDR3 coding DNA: TGTGCCAGCAGCGTAGCTAGTGGGTCAGATACGCAGTATTTT.

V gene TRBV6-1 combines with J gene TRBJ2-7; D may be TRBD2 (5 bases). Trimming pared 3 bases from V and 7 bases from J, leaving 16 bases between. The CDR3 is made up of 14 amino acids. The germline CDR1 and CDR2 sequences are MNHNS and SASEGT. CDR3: CASSEGDGPREQYF. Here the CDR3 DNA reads TGTGCCAGCAGTGAGGGAGATGGGCCTAGAGAGCAGTACTTC.

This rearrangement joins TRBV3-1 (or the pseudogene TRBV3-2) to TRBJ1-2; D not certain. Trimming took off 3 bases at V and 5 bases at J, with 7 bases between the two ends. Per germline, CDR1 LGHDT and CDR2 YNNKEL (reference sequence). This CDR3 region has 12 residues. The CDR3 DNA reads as TGTGCCAGCAGCCACGGTAATTATGGCTACACCTTC. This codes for CASSHGNYGYTF.

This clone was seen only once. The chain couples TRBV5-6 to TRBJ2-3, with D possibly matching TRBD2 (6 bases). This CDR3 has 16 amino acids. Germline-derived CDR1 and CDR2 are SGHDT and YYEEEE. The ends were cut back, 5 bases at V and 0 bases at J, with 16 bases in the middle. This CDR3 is CASRNLGGASTDTQYF. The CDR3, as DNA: TGTGCCAGCAGGAATCTCGGCGGGGCTAGCACAGATACGCAGTATTTT.

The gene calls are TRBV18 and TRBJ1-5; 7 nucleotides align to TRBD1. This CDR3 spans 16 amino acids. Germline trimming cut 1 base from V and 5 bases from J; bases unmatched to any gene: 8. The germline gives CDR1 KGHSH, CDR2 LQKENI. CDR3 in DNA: TGTGCCAGCTCACCACGACAGGGAGTTGTTGATCAGCCCCAGCATTTT. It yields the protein CASSPRQGVVDQPQHF.

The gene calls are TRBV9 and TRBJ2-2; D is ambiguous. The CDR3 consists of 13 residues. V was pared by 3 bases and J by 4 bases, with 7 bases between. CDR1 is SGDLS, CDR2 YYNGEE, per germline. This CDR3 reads CASSGYGTGELFF. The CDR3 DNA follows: TGTGCCAGCAGCGGCTATGGCACCGGGGAGCTGTTTTTT. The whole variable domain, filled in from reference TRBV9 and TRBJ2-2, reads DSGVTQTPKHLITATGQRVTLRCSPRSGDLSVYWYQQSLDQGLQFLIQYYNGEERAKGNILERFSAQQFPDLHSELNLSSLELGDSALYFCASSGYGTGELFFGEGSRLTVL.

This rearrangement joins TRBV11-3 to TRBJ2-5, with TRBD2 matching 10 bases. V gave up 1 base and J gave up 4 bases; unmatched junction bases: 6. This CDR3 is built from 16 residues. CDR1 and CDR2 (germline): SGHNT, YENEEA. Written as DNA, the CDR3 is TGTGCCAGCAGCTTAGGCACTAGCGGGATAGGAGAGACCCAGTACTTC. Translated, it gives CASSLGTSGIGETQYF.

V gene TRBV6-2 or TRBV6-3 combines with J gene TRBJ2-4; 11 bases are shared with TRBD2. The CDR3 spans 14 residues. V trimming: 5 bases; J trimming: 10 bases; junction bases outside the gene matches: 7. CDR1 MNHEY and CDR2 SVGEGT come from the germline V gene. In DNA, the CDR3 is TGTGCCAGCAGTCCCGGGACTAGCGGATATATTCAGTACTTC. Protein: CASSPGTSGYIQYF.

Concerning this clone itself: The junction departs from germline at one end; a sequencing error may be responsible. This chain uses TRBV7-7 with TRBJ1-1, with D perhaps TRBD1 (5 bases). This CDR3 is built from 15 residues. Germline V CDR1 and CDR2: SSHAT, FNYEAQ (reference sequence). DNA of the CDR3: TGTGCTAGCAGCCGACTCACGGACATGAACACTGAAGCTTTCTTT. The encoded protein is CASSRLTDMNTEAFF.

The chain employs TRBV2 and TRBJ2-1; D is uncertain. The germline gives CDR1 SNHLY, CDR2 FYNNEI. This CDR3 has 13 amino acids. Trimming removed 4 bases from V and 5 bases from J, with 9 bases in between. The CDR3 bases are TGTGCCAGCAGTGCCGTCTCTGACAATGAGCAGTTCTTC. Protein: CASSAVSDNEQFF.

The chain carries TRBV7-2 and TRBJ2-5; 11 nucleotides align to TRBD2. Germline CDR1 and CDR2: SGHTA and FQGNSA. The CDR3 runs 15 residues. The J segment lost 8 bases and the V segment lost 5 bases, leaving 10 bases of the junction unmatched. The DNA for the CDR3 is TGTGCCAGCAGCCCACTAGCGGGGGAGCGTGGAACCCAGTACTTC. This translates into CASSPLAGERGTQYF.

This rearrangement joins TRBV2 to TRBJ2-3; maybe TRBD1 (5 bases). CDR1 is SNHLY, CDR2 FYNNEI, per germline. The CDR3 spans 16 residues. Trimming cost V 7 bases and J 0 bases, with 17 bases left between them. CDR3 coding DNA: TGTGCCAGCATTAGGGGCCCGGGTGCGAGCACAGATACGCAGTATTTT. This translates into CASIRGPGASTDTQYF. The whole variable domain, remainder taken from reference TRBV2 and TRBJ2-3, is EPEVTQTPSHQVTQMGQEVILRCVPISNHLYFYWYRQILGQKVEFLVSFYNNEISEKSEIFDDQFSVERPDGSNFTLKIRSTKLEDSAMYFCASIRGPGASTDTQYFGPGTRLTVL.

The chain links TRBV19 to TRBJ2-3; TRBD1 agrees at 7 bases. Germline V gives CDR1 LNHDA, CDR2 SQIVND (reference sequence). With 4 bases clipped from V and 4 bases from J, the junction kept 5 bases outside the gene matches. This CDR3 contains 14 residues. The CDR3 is CASSTTGVPDTQYF. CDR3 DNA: TGTGCCAGTAGTACAACAGGGGTTCCAGATACGCAGTATTTT.

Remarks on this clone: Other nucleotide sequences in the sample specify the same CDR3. The CDR3 sequence: CASSVGLSNQPQHF. CDR3 coding DNA: TGTGCCAGCAGTGTCGGGTTAAGCAATCAGCCCCAGCATTTT. This chain joins TRBV2 and TRBJ1-5, with D hard to call. Germline V gives CDR1 SNHLY, CDR2 FYNNEI. Trimming stripped 4 bases from V and 1 base from J, with 8 bases between. This CDR3 contains 14 residues.

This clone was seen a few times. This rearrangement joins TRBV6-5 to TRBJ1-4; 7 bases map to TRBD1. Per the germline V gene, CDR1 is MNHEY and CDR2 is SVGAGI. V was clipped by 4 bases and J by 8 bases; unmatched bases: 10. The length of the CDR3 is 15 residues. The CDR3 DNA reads TGTGCCAGCAGTTCCCGGGACAGTTTTGGGGAAAAACTGTTTTTT. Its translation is CASSSRDSFGEKLFF.

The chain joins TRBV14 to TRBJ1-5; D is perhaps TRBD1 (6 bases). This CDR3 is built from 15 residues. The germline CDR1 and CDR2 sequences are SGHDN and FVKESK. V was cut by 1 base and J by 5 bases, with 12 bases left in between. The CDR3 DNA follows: TGTGCCAGCAGCCAAGGGGGGGGGCCCCATCAGCCCCAGCATTTT. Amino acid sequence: CASSQGGGPHQPQHF. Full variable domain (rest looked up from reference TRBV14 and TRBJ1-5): EAGVTQFPSHSVIEKGQTVTLRCDPISGHDNLYWYRRVMGKEIKFLLHFVKESKQDESGMPNNRFLAERTGGTYSTLKVQPAELEDSGVYFCASSQGGGPHQPQHFGDGTRLSIL.